What follows are 22 T cell receptor beta chains derived from one specimen sequenced in a study of cytomegalovirus exposure and HLA in healthy donors. 13 Jbeta primers and 60 Vbeta primers were used for the PCR. TCRdb's copy holds only in-frame clones and misses some; the assay was immunoSEQ multiplex PCR. Here the sample spans some 190,000 clones, roughly 80% being singletons. Sequenced sample: PBMCs. The receptors stem from a woman aged 45 to 65 in good health and CMV-seronegative.

This chain connects TRBV18 to TRBJ2-2; 15 positions agree with TRBD2. V was pared by 3 bases and J by 2 bases, with 4 bases of the junction left unmatched. CDR1 and CDR2 (germline): KGHSH, LQKENI. This CDR3 has 18 amino acids. CDR3 nucleotide sequence: TGTGCCAGCTCACCTAGGACTAGCGGGAGGGCCAACACCGGGGAGCTGTTTTTT. Its protein product is CASSPRTSGRANTGELFF. Based on the CDR3 plus reference TRBV18 and TRBJ2-2, the full variable domain is NAGVMQNPRHLVRRRGQEARLRCSPMKGHSHVYWYRQLPEEGLKFMVYLQKENIIDESGMPKERFSAEFPKEGPSILRIQQVVRGDSAAYFCASSPRTSGRANTGELFFGEGSRLTVL.

The chain combines TRBV5-1 with TRBJ2-7, with 7 bases matching TRBD2. Germline lookup yields CDR1 SGHRS and CDR2 YFSETQ. This CDR3 contains 16 residues. With 0 bases clipped from V and 2 bases from J, the junction kept 8 bases outside the gene matches. The DNA for the CDR3 is TGCGCCAGCAGCTTGGGACCCGGGACTACCACCTACGAGCAGTACTTC. This sequence encodes CASSLGPGTTTYEQYF. The full variable domain, in which reference TRBV5-1 and TRBJ2-7 provide the parts outside the CDR3, is KAGVTQTPRYLIKTRGQQVTLSCSPISGHRSVSWYQQTPGQGLQFLFEYFSETQRNKGNFPGRFSGRQFSNSRSEMNVSTLELGDSALYLCASSLGPGTTTYEQYFGPGTRLTVT.

The V call is TRBV29-1, the J call TRBJ1-1; 7 bases fit TRBD1. The germline CDR1 and CDR2 sequences are SQVTM and ANQGSEA. The CDR3 extends over 15 amino acids. J gave up 0 bases and V 6 bases, and 10 bases lay outside the gene matches. The CDR3 coding sequence is TGCAGCGTGCATAGGGACAGCACTTTGAACACTGAAGCTTTCTTT. This gives the protein CSVHRDSTLNTEAFF.

This clone was picked up one time. The chain combines TRBV6-5 with TRBJ2-7; the match to TRBD2 covers 7 bases. Germline assignment: CDR1 MNHEY and CDR2 SVGAGI. CDR3 length equals 15 residues. V lost 0 bases and J lost 2; bases outside the gene matches: 4. The CDR3 sequence is CASSYSLAETYEQYF. CDR3 in DNA: TGTGCCAGCAGTTACTCTCTAGCGGAGACCTACGAGCAGTACTTC.

This sequence joins TRBV11-3 and TRBJ1-1; 11 nucleotides match TRBD1. This CDR3 has 17 amino acids. In germline, CDR1 is SGHNT, CDR2 YENEEA. The J segment lost 1 base and the V segment lost 5 bases, leaving 9 bases of the junction unmatched. CDR3 sequence (DNA): TGTGCCAGCAGCGCCGGGACAGGGGGTAGGAGGAACACTGAAGCTTTCTTT. Translating gives CASSAGTGGRRNTEAFF.

The gene calls are TRBV19 and TRBJ2-1; 11 bases map to TRBD2. The germline gives CDR1 LNHDA, CDR2 SQIVND (reference sequence). J lost 4 bases, V lost 0 bases, and 11 bases had no gene match. This CDR3 contains 19 residues. CDR3 residues: CASSIDRAGTSGAYNEQFF. In nucleotides, the CDR3 is TGTGCCAGTAGTATAGATCGTGCGGGGACTAGCGGAGCTTACAATGAGCAGTTCTTC.

V gene TRBV19 combines with J gene TRBJ1-5, with a tentative D call TRBD1 (6 bases). V was cut by 10 bases and J by 0 bases, with 16 bases left in between. CDR1 and CDR2 from the germline V gene are LNHDA and SQIVND (reference sequence). The CDR3 runs 15 residues. The CDR3 sequence is CATRRGGGSNQPQHF. For the CDR3, the DNA is TGTGCCACCCGGCGGGGAGGGGGTAGCAATCAGCCCCAGCATTTT.

CDR3 protein: CASSPGGAREQYF. CDR3 bases: TGTGCCAGCAGCCCCGGGGGGGCTCGGGAGCAGTACTTC. The chain links TRBV5-4 to TRBJ2-7; 8 positions agree with TRBD2. Germline trimming cut 4 bases from V and 7 bases from J; bases unmatched to any gene: 7. The germline gives CDR1 SGHNT, CDR2 YYREEE (reference sequence). There are 13 residues in the CDR3.

The chain carries TRBV5-4 and TRBJ1-6; weak D call: TRBD1 (5 bases). Trimming cost V 3 bases and J 6 bases, with 16 bases left between them. This CDR3 comprises 16 residues. CDR1 is SGHNT and CDR2 is YYREEE in the germline V gene (reference sequence). The CDR3 DNA reads TGTGCCAGCAGCTCCCCGGGGGGGAAGAGTAATTCACCCCTCCACTTT. Translated, it gives CASSSPGGKSNSPLHF. Based on the CDR3 plus reference TRBV5-4 and TRBJ1-6, the full variable domain is ETGVTQSPTHLIKTRGQQVTLRCSSQSGHNTVSWYQQALGQGPQFIFQYYREEENGRGNFPPRFSGLQFPNYSSELNVNALELDDSALYLCASSSPGGKSNSPLHFGNGTRLTVT.

The V call is TRBV4-3, the J call TRBJ1-3; possibly TRBD1 for D (5 bases). V was shortened by 4 bases and J by 1 base, with 8 bases between the two germline ends. Per germline, CDR1 LGHNA and CDR2 YSLEER. The CDR3 spans 14 residues. The CDR3 DNA follows: TGCGCCAGCAGCCCGGGGGGGTCTGGAAACACCATATATTTT. It translates to CASSPGGSGNTIYF.

This chain connects TRBV27 to TRBJ2-7; 9 positions agree with TRBD1. The germline V gene encodes CDR1 MNHEY and CDR2 SMNVEV (reference sequence). Germline trimming cut 5 bases from V and 4 bases from J; bases unmatched to any gene: 9. The CDR3 is made up of 15 amino acids. The CDR3 DNA reads as TGTGCCAGCAGTCAAACGGGACAGGGTTGGTACGAGCAGTACTTC. Its protein product is CASSQTGQGWYEQYF.

Note on this clone: A read error may account for a junction end that differs from germline. The chain combines TRBV7-3 with TRBJ2-2; TRBD2 matches at 8 bases. This CDR3 is built from 17 residues. The germline V gene encodes CDR1 SGHTA and CDR2 FQGTGA. The CDR3 sequence: CASSPPFGGANTGELFF. The CDR3 DNA is TGTGCCAGCAGCCCACCATTCGGGGGGGCGAATACCGGGGAGCTGTTTTTT.

The rearrangement uses TRBV14 and TRBJ1-1; 10 positions agree with TRBD1. The CDR3 has 17 amino acids. CDR1 is SGHDN, CDR2 FVKESK, per germline. The trim removed 4 bases at V and 5 bases at J, leaving 13 bases unmatched. CDR3 coding DNA: TGTGCCAGCAGCCGAGGGTTAATGACAGGGGGCGGAACTGAAGCTTTCTTT. Residues: CASSRGLMTGGGTEAFF.

The chain uses TRBV5-1 and TRBJ2-1, with D unresolved. The V end lost 4 bases, the J end lost 2 bases, and 19 bases lay between the germline ends. Looked up from germline, CDR1 is SGHRS and CDR2 is YFSETQ. The CDR3 sequence is 17 residues long. The CDR3 reads CASSPGLEANPYNEQFF. Here the CDR3 DNA reads TGCGCCAGCAGCCCTGGTCTAGAGGCGAACCCCTACAATGAGCAGTTCTTC.

The V call is TRBV9, the J call TRBJ1-2; TRBD1 matches 9 bases. Germline-derived CDR1 and CDR2 are SGDLS and YYNGEE. V gave up 5 bases and J gave up 4 bases; unmatched junction bases: 9. This CDR3 is 15 amino acids long. CDR3 region: CASSARDREFYGYTF. The CDR3 region has the DNA TGTGCCAGCAGTGCCAGGGACAGGGAGTTCTATGGCTACACCTTC.

J is TRBJ2-5 and V is TRBV6-6; 7 bases match TRBD1. V trimming: 6 bases; J trimming: 1 base; junction bases outside the gene matches: 8. This CDR3 is built from 15 residues. Looked up from germline, CDR1 is MNHNY and CDR2 is SVGAGI (reference sequence). CDR3 loop: CASSAGTVIQETQYF. In DNA, the CDR3 is TGTGCCAGCAGCGCAGGGACAGTCATCCAAGAGACCCAGTACTTC.

This chain connects TRBV15 to TRBJ1-1; D possibly corresponds to TRBD1 (6 bases). This CDR3 comprises 15 residues. Deletions cut 5 bases from V and 4 bases from J, with 17 bases between. Looked up from germline, CDR1 is LNHNV and CDR2 is YYDKDF (reference sequence). The CDR3 loop reads CATSLNTGKGTEAFF. CDR3 DNA sequence: TGTGCCACCAGCCTTAATACAGGGAAGGGCACTGAAGCTTTCTTT.

The chain employs TRBV5-1 and TRBJ1-1; perhaps TRBD1 as D (6 bases). Trimming took 0 bases from V and 0 from J, leaving 18 bases between them. This CDR3 has 18 amino acids. Per the germline V gene, CDR1 is SGHRS and CDR2 is YFSETQ. The CDR3 sequence: CASSLGGGAVGMNTEAFF. Written as DNA, the CDR3 is TGCGCCAGCAGCTTGGGCGGGGGCGCCGTGGGCATGAACACTGAAGCTTTCTTT.

V usage is TRBV2 and J usage is TRBJ1-1; perhaps TRBD1 as D (6 bases). Trimming left V 3 bases short and J 6 bases short, with 14 bases between. This CDR3 spans 14 amino acids. Germline CDR1 is SNHLY and CDR2 is FYNNEI. The DNA of the CDR3 is TGTGCCAGCAGTGAGCAGGGGATCTCGGCTGAAGCTTTCTTT. Protein product: CASSEQGISAEAFF.

The chain joins TRBV12-5 to TRBJ2-5; TRBD1 aligns across 8 bases. The J call may be mistaken, given a closer DNA end match to TRBJ2-7. Germline V lookup: CDR1 LGHNT, CDR2 FRNRAP. The CDR3 runs to 13 residues. Here the CDR3 reads CASAGTGSYEQYF. CDR3 coding DNA: TGTGCTAGTGCCGGGACAGGCTCCTACGAGCAGTACTTC.

The chain links TRBV18 to TRBJ2-5; 9 nucleotides agree with TRBD2. The J call may not be correct, given that the DNA end is closer to TRBJ2-7. There are 17 residues in the CDR3. CDR1 is KGHSH and CDR2 is LQKENI in the germline V gene. The CDR3 nucleotides are TGTGCCAGCTCGCCTCCCAACCTCCTAGCGGGGATCTACGAGCAGTACTTC. Amino acids: CASSPPNLLAGIYEQYF.

This clone was counted a few times. The chain combines TRBV7-9 with TRBJ2-7, with TRBD1 matching 9 bases. CDR1 is SEHNR, CDR2 FQNEAQ, per germline (reference sequence). This CDR3 spans 15 amino acids. The trim removed 5 bases at V and 0 bases at J, leaving 5 bases unmatched. The CDR3 loop reads CASSRGQGSSYEQYF. The CDR3 DNA reads TGTGCCAGCAGCCGTGGACAGGGGTCCTCCTACGAGCAGTACTTC.